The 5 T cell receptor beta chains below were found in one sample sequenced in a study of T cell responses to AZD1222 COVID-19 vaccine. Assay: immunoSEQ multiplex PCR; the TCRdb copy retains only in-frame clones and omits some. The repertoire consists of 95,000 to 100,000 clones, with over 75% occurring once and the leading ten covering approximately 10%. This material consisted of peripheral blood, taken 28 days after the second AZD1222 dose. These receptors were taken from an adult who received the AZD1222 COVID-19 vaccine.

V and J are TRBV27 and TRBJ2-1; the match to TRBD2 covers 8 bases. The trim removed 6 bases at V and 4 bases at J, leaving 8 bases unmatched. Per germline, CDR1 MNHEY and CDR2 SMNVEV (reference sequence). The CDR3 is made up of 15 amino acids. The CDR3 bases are TGTGCCAGCAGGAACGGACTAGCAGTTTACAATGAGCAGTTCTTC. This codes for CASRNGLAVYNEQFF.

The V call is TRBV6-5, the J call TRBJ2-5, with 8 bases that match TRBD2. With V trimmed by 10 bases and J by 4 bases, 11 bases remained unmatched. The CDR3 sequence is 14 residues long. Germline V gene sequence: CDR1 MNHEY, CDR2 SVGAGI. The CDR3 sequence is CATSPGLVRETQYF. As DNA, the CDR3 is TGTGCCACCTCTCCGGGACTAGTTAGAGAGACCCAGTACTTC.

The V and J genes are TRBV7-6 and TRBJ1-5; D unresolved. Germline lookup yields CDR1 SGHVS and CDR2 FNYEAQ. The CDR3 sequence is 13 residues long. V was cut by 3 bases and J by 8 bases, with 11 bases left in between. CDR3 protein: CASSFGISKPQHF. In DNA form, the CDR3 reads TGTGCCAGCAGCTTTGGTATTTCTAAGCCCCAGCATTTT.

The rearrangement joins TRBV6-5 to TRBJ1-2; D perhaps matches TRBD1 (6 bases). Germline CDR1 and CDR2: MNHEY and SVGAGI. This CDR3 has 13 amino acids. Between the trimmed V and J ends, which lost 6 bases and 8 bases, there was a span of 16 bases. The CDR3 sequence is CASSDAGTSGYTF. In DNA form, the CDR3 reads TGTGCCAGCAGCGACGCAGGGACATCGGGCTACACCTTC.

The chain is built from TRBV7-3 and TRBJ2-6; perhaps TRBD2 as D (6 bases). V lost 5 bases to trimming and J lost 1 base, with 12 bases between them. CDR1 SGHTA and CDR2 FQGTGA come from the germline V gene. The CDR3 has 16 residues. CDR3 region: CASSRVRGSGANVLTF. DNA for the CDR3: TGTGCCAGCAGCCGAGTCCGGGGGTCTGGGGCCAACGTCCTGACTTTC. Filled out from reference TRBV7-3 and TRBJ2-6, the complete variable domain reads GAGVSQTPSNKVTEKGKYVELRCDPISGHTALYWYRQSLGQGPEFLIYFQGTGAADDSGLPNDRFFAVRPEGSVSTLKIQRTERGDSAVYLCASSRVRGSGANVLTFGAGSRLTVL.